The entry that follows covers one T cell receptor beta chain sequence. This specimen belongs to a study of blood T cell repertoires in COVID-19. Clones were sequenced by immunoSEQ multiplex PCR, and TCRdb holds only the in-frame ones, with some missing. Of around 260,000 clones in the sample, around nine tenths are singletons; the top ten hold 10% to 13%. Germline V gene data show CDR1 as SNHLY and CDR2 as FYNNEI. This CDR3 has 14 residues. V shed 4 bases and J 7 bases; nucleotides not matched to a gene: 5. Material: peripheral blood. The V call is TRBV2, the J call TRBJ1-5, with TRBD1 matching 9 bases. The sequence came from a woman aged 65 to 85 with COVID-19, enrolled during active disease. DNA of the CDR3: TGTGCCAGCAGTGCAGGGACAGGGATCCAGCCCCAGCATTTT. Amino acids: CASSAGTGIQPQHF.